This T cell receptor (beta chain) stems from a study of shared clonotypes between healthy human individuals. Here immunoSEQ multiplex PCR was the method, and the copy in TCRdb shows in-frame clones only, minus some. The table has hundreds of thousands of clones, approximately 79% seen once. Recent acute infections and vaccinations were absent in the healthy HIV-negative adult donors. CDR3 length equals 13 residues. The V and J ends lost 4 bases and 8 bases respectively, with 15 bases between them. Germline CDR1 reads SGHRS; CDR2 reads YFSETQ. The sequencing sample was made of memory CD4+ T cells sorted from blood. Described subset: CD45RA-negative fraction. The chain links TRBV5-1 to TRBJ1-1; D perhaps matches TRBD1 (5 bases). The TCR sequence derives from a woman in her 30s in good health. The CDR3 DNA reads TGCGCCAGCAGCGAACCGGGACCGTCAGAAGCTTTCTTT. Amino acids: CASSEPGPSEAFF.